The sequence of this T cell receptor (beta chain) was determined in a study of cytomegalovirus exposure and HLA in healthy donors. General observations from the study: Overall, approximately 180 TCR beta chains were annotated as cytomegalovirus-associated. The study had only CMV serostatus as immune exposure information. Among the CMV-associated chains, a few were confirmed in vitro as specific for CMV antigens.

Primers: 60 Vbeta forward and 13 Jbeta reverse. Libraries were prepared by immunoSEQ multiplex PCR; TCRdb keeps only in-frame clonotypes and omits some of them. The sample consists of some 180,000 clones, nearly 80% of them appearing once. Among the donors, all were healthy bone marrow donors. This clone was detected once. No antigen is known for it. The receptor was derived from a female donor in good health and CMV-seronegative. The material sequenced was PBMCs.

The CDR3 DNA follows: TGTGCCAGTAGTATAAGACTAGCGCGTCTCACAGATACGCAGTATTTT. This gives the protein CASSIRLARLTDTQYF. The V gene is TRBV19, the J gene TRBJ2-3, with TRBD2 matching over 8 bases. CDR3 length: 16 residues. J lost 2 bases, V lost 2 bases, and 6 bases had no gene match. Germline V gives CDR1 LNHDA, CDR2 SQIVND (reference sequence). The full variable domain, completed using reference TRBV19 and TRBJ2-3, is DGGITQSPKYLFRKEGQNVTLSCEQNLNHDAMYWYRQDPGQGLRLIYYSQIVNDFQKGDIAEGYSVSREKKESFPLTVTSAQKNPTAFYLCASSIRLARLTDTQYFGPGTRLTVL.